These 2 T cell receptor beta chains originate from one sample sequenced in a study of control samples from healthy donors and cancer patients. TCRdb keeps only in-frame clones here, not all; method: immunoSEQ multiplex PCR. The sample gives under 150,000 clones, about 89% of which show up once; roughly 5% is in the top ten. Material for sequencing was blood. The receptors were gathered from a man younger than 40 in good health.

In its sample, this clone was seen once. This chain's CDR3 is CASSPFRGSGRIVAPDTQYF. In nucleotides, the CDR3 is TGTGCCAGCAGCCCGTTTAGGGGTAGCGGGAGGATAGTGGCCCCAGATACGCAGTATTTT. The chain joins TRBV14 to TRBJ2-3; the match to TRBD2 covers 10 bases. CDR3 size: 20 residues. The J segment lost 4 bases and the V segment lost 4 bases, leaving 20 bases of the junction unmatched. From germline, CDR1 is SGHDN and CDR2 FVKESK.

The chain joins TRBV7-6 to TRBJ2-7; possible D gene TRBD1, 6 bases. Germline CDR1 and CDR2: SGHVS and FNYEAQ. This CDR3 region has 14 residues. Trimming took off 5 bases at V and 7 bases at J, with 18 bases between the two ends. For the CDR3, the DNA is TGTGCCAGCAGCCCGACCCTGGGGGCAGGGGAGCAGTACTTC. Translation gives CASSPTLGAGEQYF.